Following are 25 T cell receptor beta chains from one sample sequenced in a study of blood T cell repertoires in COVID-19. The method was immunoSEQ multiplex PCR; TCRdb's version includes in-frame clones alone and lacks a portion of them. The table shows approximately 250,000 clones, with about 88% occurring only once. The sequenced sample consisted of peripheral blood. These receptors came from a man between 18 and 29 years old with active or convalescent COVID-19.

This chain joins TRBV20-1 and TRBJ2-7; D is unclear. Germline loops: CDR1 DFQATT, CDR2 SNEGSKA (reference sequence). This CDR3 has 14 residues. The germline V and J ends were trimmed by 3 bases and 3 bases, with 15 bases remaining between them. The CDR3 nucleotides are TGCAGTGCTAGTTATGCAGGTTCTGACTACGAGCAGTACTTC. Protein product: CSASYAGSDYEQYF.

The chain recombines TRBV19 with TRBJ2-3, with D possibly being TRBD1 (6 bases). V shed 5 bases and J shed 0 bases, with 9 bases lying between them. The CDR3 is 14 residues long. Germline CDR1 reads LNHDA; CDR2 reads SQIVND (reference sequence). The CDR3, as DNA: TGTGCCAGTAGTCTTGGACAGAGCACAGATACGCAGTATTTT. Translating gives CASSLGQSTDTQYF.

The J gene is TRBJ1-1, the V gene TRBV3-1 (or the pseudogene TRBV3-2); the match to TRBD1 covers 7 bases. The CDR3 loop spans 16 amino acids. The germline CDR1 and CDR2 sequences are LGHDT and YNNKEL (reference sequence). Trimming removed 1 base from V and 1 base from J; junction bases left unmatched: 6. CDR3 coding DNA: TGTGCCAGCAGCCAAGGCGGACAGGAAACGAACACTGAAGCTTTCTTT. This sequence encodes CASSQGGQETNTEAFF.

The chain uses TRBV18 and TRBJ2-2; D possibly corresponds to TRBD2 (6 bases). V gave up 3 bases and J gave up 4 bases, with 15 bases separating them. Germline loops: CDR1 KGHSH, CDR2 LQKENI. This CDR3 spans 16 amino acids. CDR3 protein: CASSPPGTGSTGELFF. The CDR3 DNA sequence: TGTGCCAGCTCACCCCCTGGGACTGGGAGCACCGGGGAGCTGTTTTTT.

This clone was seen a handful of times. The chain links TRBV12-3 or TRBV12-4 to TRBJ1-3; D possibly corresponds to TRBD1 (5 bases). With 7 bases removed from V and 10 bases from J, the gap between germline ends came to 14 bases. The CDR3 covers 12 residues. The CDR3 bases are TGTGCCAGCACCCCGGGACTTCGAACCATATATTTT. Protein sequence: CASTPGLRTIYF.

The chain employs TRBV7-6 and TRBJ2-7; 12 bases are shared with TRBD2. Per germline, CDR1 SGHVS and CDR2 FNYEAQ. The V gene end was trimmed by 4 bases and the J gene end by 6 bases; junction bases not matched to a gene: 10. CDR3 length: 16 amino acids. CDR3 residues: CASSSALAGGFTEQYF. CDR3 nucleotides: TGTGCCAGCAGCTCCGCCCTAGCGGGAGGGTTTACCGAGCAGTACTTC.

The genes are TRBV24-1 and TRBJ2-1; TRBD1 matches 7 bases. Germline V lookup: CDR1 KGHDR, CDR2 SFDVKD. The CDR3 covers 17 residues. Trimming at V came to 5 bases and at J to 2 bases, leaving 11 bases not matched to a gene. CDR3 nucleotides: TGTGCCACCAGTGCAGAGAACCGGGACAGAGCCTACAATGAGCAGTTCTTC. Protein: CATSAENRDRAYNEQFF.

The J gene is TRBJ2-3, the V gene TRBV7-6, with 7 bases fitting TRBD1. Germline V gives CDR1 SGHVS, CDR2 FNYEAQ. The CDR3 totals 17 residues. V dropped 1 base and J dropped 2; count of bases not matched to a gene: 9. CDR3 sequence: CASSLVETGIFTDTQYF. The CDR3 DNA reads as TGTGCCAGCAGCTTAGTCGAGACAGGGATTTTCACAGATACGCAGTATTTT.

This chain connects TRBV4-1 to TRBJ2-7, with D perhaps matching TRBD2 (5 bases). There are 13 residues in the CDR3. The V end lost 1 base, the J end lost 3 bases, and 7 bases lay between the germline ends. CDR1 and CDR2 from the germline V gene are MGHRA and YSYEKL. The CDR3 reads CASSQVGVYEQYF. Here the CDR3 DNA reads TGCGCCAGCAGCCAAGTCGGGGTCTACGAGCAGTACTTC.

This chain connects TRBV3-1 (or the pseudogene TRBV3-2) to TRBJ1-2; TRBD1 is a possible D gene (5 bases). This CDR3 has 13 amino acids. Trimming removed 2 bases at V and 9 bases at J, with 13 bases between. Germline CDR1 is LGHDT and CDR2 is YNNKEL (reference sequence). CDR3 amino acids: CASSQTGPLSYTF. For the CDR3, the DNA is TGTGCCAGCAGCCAAACAGGTCCCCTCAGCTACACCTTC.

This clone was found once. The chain employs TRBV19 and TRBJ1-1, with D unresolved. There are 14 residues in the CDR3. Germline values: CDR1 LNHDA, CDR2 SQIVND (reference sequence). Trimming stripped 1 base from V and 1 base from J, with 7 bases between. The CDR3 sequence is CASSIGASNTEAFF. The CDR3 region has the DNA TGTGCCAGTAGTATAGGGGCTTCGAACACTGAAGCTTTCTTT.

The chain couples TRBV3-1 (or the pseudogene TRBV3-2) to TRBJ2-5; possible D gene TRBD1, 5 bases. Germline V gene data show CDR1 as LGHDT and CDR2 as YNNKEL (reference sequence). This CDR3 region has 16 residues. Trimming pared 5 bases from V and 2 bases from J, leaving 18 bases between. CDR3 amino acids: CASSTSSTVPQETQYF. In DNA, the CDR3 is TGTGCCAGCAGCACCTCATCGACAGTCCCTCAAGAGACCCAGTACTTC.

This clone is a singleton in its sample. The rearrangement uses TRBV19 and TRBJ2-1, with 12 bases matching TRBD2. This CDR3 region has 15 residues. Germline CDR1 LNHDA, CDR2 SQIVND (reference sequence). J was trimmed by 10 bases and V by 3 bases; bases with no gene match: 7. The CDR3 region is CASSIRTSGKREQFF. For the CDR3, the DNA is TGTGCCAGTAGTATCAGGACTAGCGGGAAGAGGGAGCAGTTCTTC.

The chain employs TRBV6-6 and TRBJ1-4; D not resolved. Trimming took off 4 bases at V and 0 bases at J, with 3 bases between the two ends. Germline CDR1 MNHNY, CDR2 SVGAGI (reference sequence). This CDR3 spans 13 amino acids. The CDR3 spells CASSSTTNEKLFF. CDR3 DNA sequence: TGTGCCAGCAGTTCTACAACTAATGAAAAACTGTTTTTT.

J is TRBJ2-7 and V is TRBV5-8; D possibly corresponds to TRBD1 (6 bases). The CDR3 has 13 amino acids. V lost 0 bases and J lost 5, with 9 bases in between. Germline CDR1 reads SGHTS; CDR2 reads YDEGEE. Here the CDR3 DNA reads TGTGCCAGCAGCTTGGGACAGGCCCACGAGCAGTACTTC. Encoded protein: CASSLGQAHEQYF.

This clone occurred a few times. The V call is TRBV7-9, the J call TRBJ1-4, with D perhaps TRBD1 (5 bases). Germline loops: CDR1 SEHNR, CDR2 FQNEAQ (reference sequence). The CDR3 has 15 amino acids. V was pared by 8 bases and J by 1 base, with 14 bases between. CDR3 sequence: CASDRTGETNEKLFF. The CDR3 bases are TGTGCCAGCGACCGGACGGGGGAAACTAATGAAAAACTGTTTTTT.

The chain has TRBV6-4 and TRBJ2-2; possibly TRBD2 for D (5 bases). Germline values: CDR1 MRHNA, CDR2 SNTAGT. The CDR3 contains 14 residues. The ends were cut back, 8 bases at V and 5 bases at J, with 15 bases in the middle. For the CDR3, the DNA is TGTGCCAGCCGGACTGACTGGCGGACCGGGGAGCTGTTTTTT. Translating gives CASRTDWRTGELFF.

This clone was seen a handful of times. The V gene is TRBV28, the J gene TRBJ1-5; no definite D call. The V and J ends lost 10 bases and 4 bases respectively, with 5 bases between them. The CDR3 loop spans 10 amino acids. Germline values: CDR1 MDHEN, CDR2 SYDVKM. The CDR3 coding sequence is TGTGCCACCAATAATCAGCCCCAGCATTTT. Translating it yields CATNNQPQHF.

The chain couples TRBV5-6 to TRBJ2-3; D gene ambiguous. CDR3 length: 13 amino acids. Trimming cost V 0 bases and J 6 bases, with 8 bases left between them. CDR1 SGHDT and CDR2 YYEEEE come from the germline V gene. The CDR3 spells CASSLAGWDTQYF. In nucleotides, the CDR3 is TGTGCCAGCAGCTTGGCAGGTTGGGATACGCAGTATTTT.

V and J are TRBV6-5 and TRBJ2-1, with D uncertain. The CDR3 loop spans 13 amino acids. Trimming removed 2 bases from V and 8 bases from J, with 10 bases in between. The germline gives CDR1 MNHEY, CDR2 SVGAGI. CDR3 sequence: CASSYTRSDEQFF. CDR3 nucleotides: TGTGCCAGCAGTTACACCCGTTCGGATGAGCAGTTCTTC.

The chain combines TRBV6-5 with TRBJ2-5, with a possible D match to TRBD1 (6 bases). Trimming pared 5 bases from V and 3 bases from J, leaving 10 bases between. Germline V gene sequence: CDR1 MNHEY, CDR2 SVGAGI. This CDR3 region has 13 residues. CDR3 sequence: CASSRGTKETQYF. As DNA, the CDR3 is TGTGCCAGCAGTAGGGGGACGAAAGAGACCCAGTACTTC.

The rearrangement joins TRBV19 to TRBJ2-7; 7 bases agree with TRBD2. J lost 2 bases, V lost 4 bases, and 11 bases had no gene match. The germline V gene has CDR1 LNHDA and CDR2 SQIVND (reference sequence). The CDR3 has 16 residues. CDR3 nucleotides: TGTGCCAGTAGTACCGGGAGCGGGACTGCGGCCTACGAGCAGTACTTC. It specifies CASSTGSGTAAYEQYF.

The V call is TRBV4-2, the J call TRBJ2-7; tentative D call: TRBD1 (6 bases). The V gene lost 0 bases and the J gene lost 6 bases, with 15 bases spanning the gap. The CDR3 contains 15 residues. Germline V gene lookup returns CDR1 LGHNA and CDR2 YNFKEQ. The CDR3 DNA reads TGTGCCAGCAGCCAAGAGGTGGTCAGGGGTGGCGAGCAGTACTTC. It is translated as CASSQEVVRGGEQYF.

The V call is TRBV28, the J call TRBJ1-5, with 8 bases identical to TRBD1. With 4 bases clipped from V and 6 bases from J, the junction kept 2 bases outside the gene matches. The CDR3 is made up of 13 amino acids. Germline V gives CDR1 MDHEN, CDR2 SYDVKM. The CDR3 protein is CASSSDRVQPQHF. The CDR3 bases are TGTGCCAGCAGTTCGGACAGGGTTCAGCCCCAGCATTTT.

This chain links TRBV7-9 with TRBJ1-1, with D uncertain. Germline values: CDR1 SEHNR, CDR2 FQNEAQ (reference sequence). The CDR3 totals 14 residues. V was shortened by 4 bases and J by 3 bases, with 12 bases between the two germline ends. The CDR3 coding sequence is TGTGCCAGCAGCTCCCCCGGGTACGACACTGAAGCTTTCTTT. Encoded protein: CASSSPGYDTEAFF.